This T cell receptor beta chain comes out of a study of hypomethylating agent response in myelodysplastic syndrome. Study as a whole: Of around 12 patients, a few carried TET2, the most frequent mutation. Complete response or hematologic improvement counted as response; others were non-responders.

Clones were read by immunoSEQ multiplex PCR, and TCRdb kept only the in-frame ones, dropping some. The sample carries some 5,000 clones, around four fifths recorded once. This TCR was recovered from a human donor with myelodysplastic syndrome. Material: bone marrow, obtained before or after starting hypomethylating agent treatment for myelodysplastic syndrome (not recorded which).

The DNA of the CDR3 is TGCGCCAGCAGCTTTCAGGGTGACACTGAAGCTTTCTTT. It encodes CASSFQGDTEAFF. This chain connects TRBV5-1 to TRBJ1-1; D might be TRBD1 (5 bases). Trimming cost V 2 bases and J 3 bases, with 8 bases left between them. CDR3 length equals 13 residues. CDR1 is SGHRS, CDR2 YFSETQ, per germline.